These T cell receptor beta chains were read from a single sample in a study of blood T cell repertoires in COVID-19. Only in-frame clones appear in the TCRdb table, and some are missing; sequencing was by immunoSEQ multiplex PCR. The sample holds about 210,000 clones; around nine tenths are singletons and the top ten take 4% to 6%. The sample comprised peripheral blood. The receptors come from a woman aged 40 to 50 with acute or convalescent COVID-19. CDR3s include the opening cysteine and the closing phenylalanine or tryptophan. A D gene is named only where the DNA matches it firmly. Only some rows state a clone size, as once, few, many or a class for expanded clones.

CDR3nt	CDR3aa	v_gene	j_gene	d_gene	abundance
TGCGCCAGCAGCTTATTAGCTTCCAACACCGGGGAGCTGTTTTTT	CASSLLASNTGELFF	TRBV5-1	TRBJ2-2	.	.
TGCGCCAGCAGCCAAGATTCCCGCAGGGACAATGAGCAGTTCTTC	CASSQDSRRDNEQFF	TRBV4-1	TRBJ2-1	.	.
TGTGCCAGCAGTCAGGACAGGGTTGCTGAAAAACTGTTTTTT	CASSQDRVAEKLFF	TRBV2	TRBJ1-4	TRBD1	.
TGTGCCAGCAGCACTACAAGGAACTATAATTCACCCCTCCACTTT	CASSTTRNYNSPLHF	TRBV11-2	TRBJ1-6	.	.
TGTGCCAGCAGCCAAGCCAGGGGAGTCTACAATGAGCAGTTCTTC	CASSQARGVYNEQFF	TRBV14	TRBJ2-1	.	.
TGCGCCAGCAGTGAGTCGGGGAGGGATGAAGCTTTCTTT	CASSESGRDEAFF	TRBV10-1	TRBJ1-1	.	.
TGTGCCTGGCAGGGGGCGCAGGGCAATCAGCCCCAGCATTTT	CAWQGAQGNQPQHF	TRBV30	TRBJ1-5	TRBD1	few
TGTGCCAGCAGTTTATCGGGCAGCGGTGAAGCTTTCTTT	CASSLSGSGEAFF	TRBV12-3/TRBV12-4	TRBJ1-1	.	.
TGTGCCAGCAGTTTTCGAGCGGCAGGGGTGTATGGGGAAGCTTTCTTT	CASSFRAAGVYGEAFF	TRBV27	TRBJ1-1	.	.
TGTGCCAGCAGTTATCGACAGCCCATGAACACTGAAGCTTTCTTT	CASSYRQPMNTEAFF	TRBV11-1	TRBJ1-1	.	.
TGCGCCAGCAGCCCTTCGACTAGCGGGGGGCCCTCCTACAATGAGCAGTTCTTC	CASSPSTSGGPSYNEQFF	TRBV4-1	TRBJ2-1	TRBD2	once
TGTGCCAGTAGTATAAATCGGGTAGCGGGGGACACAGATACGCAGTATTTT	CASSINRVAGDTDTQYF	TRBV19	TRBJ2-3	TRBD2	.
TGTGCCAGCAGCCAGACAGGGGTTAATGAAAAACTGTTTTTT	CASSQTGVNEKLFF	TRBV7-2	TRBJ1-4	TRBD1	.
TGCGCCAGCAGCCAAGGGTACAGGGGGACTGAAGCTTTCTTT	CASSQGYRGTEAFF	TRBV4-1	TRBJ1-1	TRBD1	.
TGTGCCAGTACTCTAAACCCCGGGGGAGCGGGCCCGAACACTGAAGCTTTCTTT	CASTLNPGGAGPNTEAFF	TRBV19	TRBJ1-1	.	.
TGTGCCAGCAGCTTGGGGCAGGGAACGGGCAATGAGCAGTTCTTC	CASSLGQGTGNEQFF	TRBV7-3	TRBJ2-1	.	once
TGTGCCAGCAGCCCTAGACTCCTGAACACTGAAGCTTTCTTT	CASSPRLLNTEAFF	TRBV7-2	TRBJ1-1	.	.
TGTGCCAGCAGCCCGGTTAGGGGACGGGACAGCCATATACGAGTCCAGTACTTC	CASSPVRGRDSHIRVQYF	TRBV11-2	TRBJ2-5	TRBD1	.
TGTGCCAGCAGCCCCTACGGCCGGGACAGGGGGCGCACTGAAGCTTTCTTT	CASSPYGRDRGRTEAFF	TRBV4-2	TRBJ1-1	TRBD1	once
TGTGCCAGCAGCTTATTATCGGTTCCGAACACTGAAGCTTTCTTT	CASSLLSVPNTEAFF	TRBV7-3	TRBJ1-1	.	.
TGCGCCAGCAGCTTGGTTCCGGGTACAACCTACAATGAGCAGTTCTTC	CASSLVPGTTYNEQFF	TRBV5-1	TRBJ2-1	.	.
TGTGCCAGCAGCCCGCCTCCTAATAGACCCCTCCACTTT	CASSPPPNRPLHF	TRBV14	TRBJ1-6	.	.
TGTGCCAGTAGCCAAAGGGGGCGCGGTCAGCCCCAGCATTTT	CASSQRGRGQPQHF	TRBV19	TRBJ1-5	TRBD1	.
TGTGCCAGCAGCCAAGAACTAGCGGGCAGCTCCTACAATGAGCAGTTCTTC	CASSQELAGSSYNEQFF	TRBV3-1/TRBV3-2	TRBJ2-1	TRBD2	.
TGCGCCAGCAGCTTGGCGGGAGAGAACACTGAAGCTTTCTTT	CASSLAGENTEAFF	TRBV5-1	TRBJ1-1	.	.
TGTGCCAGCAGCTTTTCGGACAGGGCGCCCGCTCGGTCACCCCTCCACTTT	CASSFSDRAPARSPLHF	TRBV7-2	TRBJ1-6	TRBD1	.
TGCGCCAGCAGCTTGGGTGGACAGCTTAAAAACTATGGCTACACCTTC	CASSLGGQLKNYGYTF	TRBV5-1	TRBJ1-2	.	.
TGTGCCAGCAGCTTAGGATGGCAGGGCTGGGGTCAGGGGCAAGAGACCCAGTACTTC	CASSLGWQGWGQGQETQYF	TRBV7-9	TRBJ2-5	.	.
TGCGCCAGCAGCCAGGGGCCCCGTAGCGGGGCCCTTGGAGATACGCAGTATTTT	CASSQGPRSGALGDTQYF	TRBV4-1	TRBJ2-3	TRBD2	.
TGTGCCAGCAAGGGAGGAAAAAGCAGGACTGAAGCTTTCTTT	CASKGGKSRTEAFF	TRBV2	TRBJ1-1	.	.
TGTGCCAGCAGCCAACAGGGCTTGACTCGGGAAGCTTTCTTT	CASSQQGLTREAFF	TRBV3-1/TRBV3-2	TRBJ1-1	.	.
TGCGCCAGCAGCCTTGACAGGGTGGCTAATGAAAAACTGTTTTTT	CASSLDRVANEKLFF	TRBV5-1	TRBJ1-4	TRBD1	once
TGTGCCAGCAGCTTAGGCTCTAATAGCAATCAGCCCCAGCATTTT	CASSLGSNSNQPQHF	TRBV7-9	TRBJ1-5	.	.
TGTGCCAGCAGTTACATACGAGGGGGTGGGGACACTGAAGCTTTCTTT	CASSYIRGGGDTEAFF	TRBV27	TRBJ1-1	.	once
TGTGCTAGTGGTTTGTTCCCCCGGACAGGGCCCTATGGCTACACCTTC	CASGLFPRTGPYGYTF	TRBV12-5	TRBJ1-2	TRBD1	.
TGTGCCAGCAGTTACAGGGGCAGGGGGGCAGATACGCAGTATTTT	CASSYRGRGADTQYF	TRBV6-5	TRBJ2-3	.	.
TGTGCCAGCAGTTACAGAGGGTTAGCCAAAAACATTCAGTACTTC	CASSYRGLAKNIQYF	TRBV6-5	TRBJ2-4	.	.
TGTGCCAGTAGTCTTACAGATTACAATGAGCAGTTCTTC	CASSLTDYNEQFF	TRBV19	TRBJ2-1	.	.
TGTGCCAGCAGCTCCCCCTACCCTGGAGGGGGGGGGCCTTCAGATACGCAGTATTTT	CASSSPYPGGGGPSDTQYF	TRBV7-2	TRBJ2-3	.	.
TGTGCCAGCAGCGCTAGCGGCTCCTACAATGAGCAGTTCTTC	CASSASGSYNEQFF	TRBV11-1	TRBJ2-1	TRBD2	.
TGTGCCAGCAGCCGGACAGACGCTGAAGCTTTCTTT	CASSRTDAEAFF	TRBV11-2	TRBJ1-1	.	.
TGTGCCAGCAGCTCTAGGGGCTACACCTTC	CASSSRGYTF	TRBV12-1	TRBJ1-2	.	.
TGCGCCAGCAGCTTACCCGGGACAGCTCTTCCGCCAGATACGCAGTATTTT	CASSLPGTALPPDTQYF	TRBV5-1	TRBJ2-3	TRBD1	.
TGTGCCAGCAGCTTGGAGACAGGGGGCATCTATGGCTACACCTTC	CASSLETGGIYGYTF	TRBV5-6	TRBJ1-2	TRBD1	.
TGTGCCAGCAGCTTAGGGCTAGCGGGGGGGCCAGGAGTCAAAAACATTCAGTACTTC	CASSLGLAGGPGVKNIQYF	TRBV11-2	TRBJ2-4	TRBD2	.
TGTGCCACCACCGGGGACAGCGATCAGCCCCAGCATTTT	CATTGDSDQPQHF	TRBV15	TRBJ1-5	TRBD1	.
TGTGCCAGCAGCGGGGGACTTAATTCACCCCTCCACTTT	CASSGGLNSPLHF	TRBV5-6	TRBJ1-6	.	.
TGTGCCAGCAGGCAAAGCTCAGGGGGCGCAGGGACTGAAGCTTTCTTT	CASRQSSGGAGTEAFF	TRBV7-6	TRBJ1-1	TRBD1	.
TGTGCCAGTAGTTTTCCCCAGGGGGGAGTTGAAAAACTGTTTTTT	CASSFPQGGVEKLFF	TRBV19	TRBJ1-4	TRBD1	.
TGCAGCGCCAGCCGGGGGAATCAGCCCCAGCATTTT	CSASRGNQPQHF	TRBV29-1	TRBJ1-5	.	.
TGTGCCAGCAGTGATTACCGGGACAGAAGCGTCCTGACTTTC	CASSDYRDRSVLTF	TRBV25-1	TRBJ2-6	TRBD1	.
TGTGCCTGGAGTGTAAGCGTTAGCAATCAGCCCCAGCATTTT	CAWSVSVSNQPQHF	TRBV30	TRBJ1-5	.	.
TGTGCCAGCAGCTTACGGTCGACAGTCCTAGCTAACTATGGCTACACCTTC	CASSLRSTVLANYGYTF	TRBV7-9	TRBJ1-2	.	few
TGTGCCAGCAGCCGACCTGGTACAGCCGCTCAAAACACCATATATTTT	CASSRPGTAAQNTIYF	TRBV14	TRBJ1-3	.	.